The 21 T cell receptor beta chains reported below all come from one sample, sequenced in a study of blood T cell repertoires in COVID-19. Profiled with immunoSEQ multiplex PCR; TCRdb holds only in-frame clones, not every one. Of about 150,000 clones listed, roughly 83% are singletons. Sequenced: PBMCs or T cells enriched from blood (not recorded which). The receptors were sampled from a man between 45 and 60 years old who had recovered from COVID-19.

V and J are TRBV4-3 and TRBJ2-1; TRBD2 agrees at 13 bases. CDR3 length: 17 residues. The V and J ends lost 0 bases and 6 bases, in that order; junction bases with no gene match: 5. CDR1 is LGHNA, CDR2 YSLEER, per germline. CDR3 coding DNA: TGCGCCAGCAGCCAAGATCCGGGACTAGCGGGACTCAATGAGCAGTTCTTC. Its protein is CASSQDPGLAGLNEQFF.

This CDR3 is CASREGTAQNQPQHF. CDR3 nucleotide sequence: TGCGCCAGCAGAGAAGGGACAGCACAAAATCAGCCCCAGCATTTT. The chain is built from TRBV5-1 and TRBJ1-5, with 7 bases matching TRBD1. V lost 5 bases and J lost 4; bases outside the gene matches: 9. This CDR3 contains 15 residues. Germline values: CDR1 SGHRS, CDR2 YFSETQ.

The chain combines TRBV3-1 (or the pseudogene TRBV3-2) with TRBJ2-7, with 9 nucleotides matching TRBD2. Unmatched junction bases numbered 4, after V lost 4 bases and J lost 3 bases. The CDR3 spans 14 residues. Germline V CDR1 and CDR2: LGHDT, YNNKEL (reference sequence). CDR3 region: CASSRSGGGYEQYF. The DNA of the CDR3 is TGTGCCAGCAGCCGTAGCGGGGGAGGCTACGAGCAGTACTTC.

The CDR3 DNA is TGCGCCAGCAGCCAAGGAGGACAGGGGGCCTACGAGCAGTACTTC. This sequence encodes CASSQGGQGAYEQYF. The chain recombines TRBV4-1 with TRBJ2-7; TRBD1 matches at 10 bases. Germline V gene sequence: CDR1 MGHRA, CDR2 YSYEKL. The CDR3 runs to 15 residues. The V gene end was trimmed by 1 base and the J gene end by 2 bases; junction bases not matched to a gene: 2.

The CDR3 sequence is CATSDPTLTFEETQYF. The DNA of the CDR3 is TGTGCCACCAGTGACCCAACCTTAACATTTGAAGAGACCCAGTACTTC. This chain joins TRBV24-1 and TRBJ2-5; no firm D call. V lost 4 bases and J 3 bases, leaving 17 bases between the germline ends. Germline-derived CDR1 and CDR2 are KGHDR and SFDVKD. This CDR3 spans 16 amino acids.

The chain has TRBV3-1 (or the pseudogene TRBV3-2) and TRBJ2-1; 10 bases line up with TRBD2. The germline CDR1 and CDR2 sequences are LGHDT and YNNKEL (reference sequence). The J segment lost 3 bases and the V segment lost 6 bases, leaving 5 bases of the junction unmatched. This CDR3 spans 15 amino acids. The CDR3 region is CASRPSGGIYNEQFF. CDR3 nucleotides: TGTGCCAGCAGGCCTAGCGGGGGTATCTACAATGAGCAGTTCTTC.

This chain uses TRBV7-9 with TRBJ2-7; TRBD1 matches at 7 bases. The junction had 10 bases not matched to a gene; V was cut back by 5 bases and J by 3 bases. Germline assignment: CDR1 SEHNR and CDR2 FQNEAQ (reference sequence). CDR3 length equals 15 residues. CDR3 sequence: CASSAGPTGLYEQYF. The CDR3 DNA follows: TGTGCCAGCAGCGCGGGCCCGACAGGGCTCTACGAGCAGTACTTC.

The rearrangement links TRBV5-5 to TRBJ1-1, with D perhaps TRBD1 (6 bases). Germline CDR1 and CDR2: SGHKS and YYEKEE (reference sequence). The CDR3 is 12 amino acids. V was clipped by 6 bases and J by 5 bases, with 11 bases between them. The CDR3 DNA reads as TGTGCCAGCACGGGGACACTGACTGAAGCTTTCTTT. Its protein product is CASTGTLTEAFF.

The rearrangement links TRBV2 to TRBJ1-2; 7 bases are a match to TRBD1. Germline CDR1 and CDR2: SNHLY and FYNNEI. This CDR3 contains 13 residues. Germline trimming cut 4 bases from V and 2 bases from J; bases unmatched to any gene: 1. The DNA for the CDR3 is TGTGCCAGCAGTGGGGGACAGAACTATGGCTACACCTTC. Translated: CASSGGQNYGYTF.

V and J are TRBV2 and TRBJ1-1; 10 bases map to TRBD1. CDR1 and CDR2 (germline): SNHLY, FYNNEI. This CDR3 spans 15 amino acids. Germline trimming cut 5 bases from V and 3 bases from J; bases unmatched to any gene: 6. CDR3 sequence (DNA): TGTGCCAGCAGTCGCCTGGACAGGGGGGACACTGAAGCTTTCTTT. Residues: CASSRLDRGDTEAFF.

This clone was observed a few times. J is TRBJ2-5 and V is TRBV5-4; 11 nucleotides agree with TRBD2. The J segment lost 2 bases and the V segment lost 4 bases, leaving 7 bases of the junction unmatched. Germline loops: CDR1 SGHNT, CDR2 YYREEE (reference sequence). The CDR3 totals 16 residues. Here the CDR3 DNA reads TGTGCCAGCAGCGGGCAACTAGCGGGGGAACAAGAGACCCAGTACTTC. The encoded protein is CASSGQLAGEQETQYF.

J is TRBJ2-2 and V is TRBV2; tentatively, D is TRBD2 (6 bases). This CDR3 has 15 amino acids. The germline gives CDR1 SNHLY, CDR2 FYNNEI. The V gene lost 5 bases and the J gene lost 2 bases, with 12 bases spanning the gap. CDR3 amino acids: CASSFTGLNTGELFF. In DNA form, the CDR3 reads TGTGCCAGCAGTTTCACGGGACTTAACACCGGGGAGCTGTTTTTT.

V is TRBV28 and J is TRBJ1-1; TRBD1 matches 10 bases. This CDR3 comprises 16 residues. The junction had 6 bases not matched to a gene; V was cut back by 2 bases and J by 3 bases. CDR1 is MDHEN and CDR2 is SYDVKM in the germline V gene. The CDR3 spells CASSLAGTGDHTEAFF. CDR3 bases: TGTGCCAGCAGTTTAGCCGGGACAGGGGATCACACTGAAGCTTTCTTT. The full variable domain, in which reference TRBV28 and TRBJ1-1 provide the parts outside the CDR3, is DVKVTQSSRYLVKRTGEKVFLECVQDMDHENMFWYRQDPGLGLRLIYFSYDVKMKEKGDIPEGYSVSREKKERFSLILESASTNQTSMYLCASSLAGTGDHTEAFFGQGTRLTVV.

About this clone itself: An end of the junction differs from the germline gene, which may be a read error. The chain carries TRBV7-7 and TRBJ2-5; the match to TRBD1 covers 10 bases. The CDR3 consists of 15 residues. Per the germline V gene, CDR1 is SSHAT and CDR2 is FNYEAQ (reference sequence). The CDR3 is CASSSAGTGAETQYF. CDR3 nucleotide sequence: TGTGCTAGCAGTTCCGCCGGGACAGGGGCAGAGACCCAGTACTTC.

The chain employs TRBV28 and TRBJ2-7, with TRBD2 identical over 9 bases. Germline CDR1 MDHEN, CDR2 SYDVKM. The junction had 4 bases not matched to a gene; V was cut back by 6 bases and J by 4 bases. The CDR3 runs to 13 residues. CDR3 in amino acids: CASRFSGGYEQYF. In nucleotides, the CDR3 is TGTGCCAGCAGGTTTAGCGGGGGTTACGAGCAGTACTTC.

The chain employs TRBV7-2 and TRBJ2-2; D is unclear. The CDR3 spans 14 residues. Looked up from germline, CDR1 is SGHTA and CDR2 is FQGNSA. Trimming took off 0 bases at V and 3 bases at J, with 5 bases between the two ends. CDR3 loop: CASSLAPDTGELFF. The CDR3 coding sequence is TGTGCCAGCAGCTTAGCGCCGGACACCGGGGAGCTGTTTTTT.

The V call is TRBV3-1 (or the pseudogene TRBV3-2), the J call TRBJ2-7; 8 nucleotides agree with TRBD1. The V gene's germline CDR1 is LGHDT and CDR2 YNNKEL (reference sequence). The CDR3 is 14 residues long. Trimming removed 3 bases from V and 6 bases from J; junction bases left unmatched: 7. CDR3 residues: CASSQQGAQREQYF. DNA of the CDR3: TGTGCCAGCAGCCAGCAGGGGGCGCAGCGCGAGCAGTACTTC.

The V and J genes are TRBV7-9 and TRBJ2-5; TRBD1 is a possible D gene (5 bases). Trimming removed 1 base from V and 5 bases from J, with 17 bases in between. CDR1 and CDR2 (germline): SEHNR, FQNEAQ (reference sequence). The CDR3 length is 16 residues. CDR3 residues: CASSLVAPASGETQYF. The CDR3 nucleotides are TGTGCCAGCAGCTTAGTAGCTCCAGCCTCAGGGGAGACCCAGTACTTC.

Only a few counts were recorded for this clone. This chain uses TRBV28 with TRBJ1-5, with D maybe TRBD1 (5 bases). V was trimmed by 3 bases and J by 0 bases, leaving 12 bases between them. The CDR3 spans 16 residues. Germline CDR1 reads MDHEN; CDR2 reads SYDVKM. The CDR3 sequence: CASSLLSGDSNQPQHF. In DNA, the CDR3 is TGTGCCAGCAGTTTGCTCTCGGGGGATAGCAATCAGCCCCAGCATTTT.

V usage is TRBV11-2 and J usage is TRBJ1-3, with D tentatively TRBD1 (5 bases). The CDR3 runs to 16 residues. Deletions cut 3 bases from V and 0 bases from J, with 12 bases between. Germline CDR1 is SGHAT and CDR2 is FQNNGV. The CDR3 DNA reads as TGTGCCAGCAGCTTCTCTGGGGCGGACTCTGGAAACACCATATATTTT. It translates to CASSFSGADSGNTIYF.

CDR3 in DNA: TGCGCCAGCAATCAGGGGAACTATGGCTACACCTTC. Translating it yields CASNQGNYGYTF. The rearrangement uses TRBV10-2 and TRBJ1-2, with a possible D match to TRBD1 (6 bases). Trimming shortened V by 7 bases and J by 2 bases, and 8 bases separated the two germline ends. The CDR3 spans 12 residues. Germline V CDR1 and CDR2: WSHSY, SAAADI.